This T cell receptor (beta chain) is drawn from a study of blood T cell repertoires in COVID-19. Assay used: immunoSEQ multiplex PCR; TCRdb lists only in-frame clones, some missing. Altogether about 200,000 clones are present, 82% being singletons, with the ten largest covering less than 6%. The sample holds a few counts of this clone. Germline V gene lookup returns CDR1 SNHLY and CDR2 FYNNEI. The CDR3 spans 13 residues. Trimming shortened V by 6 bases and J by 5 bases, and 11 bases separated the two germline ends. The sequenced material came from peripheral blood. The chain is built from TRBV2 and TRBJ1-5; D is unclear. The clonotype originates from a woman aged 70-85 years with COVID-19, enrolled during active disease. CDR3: CASSFDIDQPQHF. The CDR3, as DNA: TGTGCCAGCAGCTTCGACATTGATCAGCCCCAGCATTTT.